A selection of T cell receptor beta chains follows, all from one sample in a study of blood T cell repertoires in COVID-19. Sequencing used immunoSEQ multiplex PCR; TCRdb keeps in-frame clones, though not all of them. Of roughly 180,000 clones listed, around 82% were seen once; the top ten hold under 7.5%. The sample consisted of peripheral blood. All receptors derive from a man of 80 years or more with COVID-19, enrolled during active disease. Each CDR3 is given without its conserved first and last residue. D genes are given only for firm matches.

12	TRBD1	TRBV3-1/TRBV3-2	ASSQWGQNNEQF
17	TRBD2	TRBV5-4	ASSLGAGGGTSGANVLT
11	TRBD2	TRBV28	ASSRGGINEQF
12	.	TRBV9	ASSGLTGGDQAF
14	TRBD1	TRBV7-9	ASSSPGTGTNYGYT
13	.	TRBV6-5	ASNGGAARNQPQH
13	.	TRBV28	ASSLWITGAYEQY
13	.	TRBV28	ASSLHLGAGNTIY
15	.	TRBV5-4	ASNPIPGALNPGELF
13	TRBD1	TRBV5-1	ASSSGTGGTGELF
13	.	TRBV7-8	ASSRRVISGNTIY
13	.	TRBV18	ASSPQGMGTDTQY
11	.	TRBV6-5	ASSYRQGYEQY
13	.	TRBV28	ASRNQGSGNQPQH
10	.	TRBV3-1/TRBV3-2	ASSQRLTEAF
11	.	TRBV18	ASSRGGGEKLF
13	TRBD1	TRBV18	ASSPTTGGGNTIY
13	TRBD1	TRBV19	ASSMGTGWRQPQH
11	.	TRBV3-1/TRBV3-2	ASSQGQNTEAF
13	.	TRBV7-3	ASSTRTHRNQPQH
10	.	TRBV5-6	ASSLGGDGYT
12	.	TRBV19	ASRASANTGELF
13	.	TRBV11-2	ASSLERHPNTEAF